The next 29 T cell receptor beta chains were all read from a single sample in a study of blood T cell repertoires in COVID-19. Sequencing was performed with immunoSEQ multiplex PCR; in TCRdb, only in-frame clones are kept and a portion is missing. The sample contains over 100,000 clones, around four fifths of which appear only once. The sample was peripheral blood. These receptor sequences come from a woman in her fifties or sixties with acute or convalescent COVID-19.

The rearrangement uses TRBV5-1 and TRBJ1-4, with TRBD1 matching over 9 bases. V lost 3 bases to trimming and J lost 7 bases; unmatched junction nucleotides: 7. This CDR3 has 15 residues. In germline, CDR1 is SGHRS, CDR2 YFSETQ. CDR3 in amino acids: CASSSGQGQFEKLFF. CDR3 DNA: TGCGCCAGCAGCTCGGGACAGGGACAATTTGAAAAACTGTTTTTT.

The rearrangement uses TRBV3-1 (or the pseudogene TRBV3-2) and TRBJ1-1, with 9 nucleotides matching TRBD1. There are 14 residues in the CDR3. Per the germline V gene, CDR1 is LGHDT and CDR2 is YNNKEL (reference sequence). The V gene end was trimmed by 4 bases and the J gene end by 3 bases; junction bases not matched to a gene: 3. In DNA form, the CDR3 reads TGTGCCAGCAGCCTGAGGGACAGGGACACTGAAGCTTTCTTT. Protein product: CASSLRDRDTEAFF.

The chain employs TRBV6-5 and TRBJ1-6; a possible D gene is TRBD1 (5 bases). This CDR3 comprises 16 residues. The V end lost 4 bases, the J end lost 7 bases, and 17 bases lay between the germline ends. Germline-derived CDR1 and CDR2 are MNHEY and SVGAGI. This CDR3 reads CASSLRGGADNSPLHF. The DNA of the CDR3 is TGTGCCAGCAGTTTGCGGGGAGGGGCCGACAATTCACCCCTCCACTTT.

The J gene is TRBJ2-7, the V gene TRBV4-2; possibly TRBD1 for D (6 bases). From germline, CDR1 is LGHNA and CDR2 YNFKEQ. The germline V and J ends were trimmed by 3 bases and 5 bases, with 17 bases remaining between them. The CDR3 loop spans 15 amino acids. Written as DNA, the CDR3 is TGTGCCAGCAGCCACCAACAGGGCCCTTCGGACGAGCAGTACTTC. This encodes CASSHQQGPSDEQYF.

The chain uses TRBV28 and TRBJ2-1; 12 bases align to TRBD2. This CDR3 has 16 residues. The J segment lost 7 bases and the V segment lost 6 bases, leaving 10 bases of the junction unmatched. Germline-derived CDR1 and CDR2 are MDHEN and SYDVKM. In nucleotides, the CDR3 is TGTGCCAGCAGGACCCTAGCGGGGGGGCGTTGGAATGAGCAGTTCTTC. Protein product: CASRTLAGGRWNEQFF.

As DNA, the CDR3 is TGTGCCAGCAGCACGGGCGGAGGTAATGAGCAGTTCTTC. Translated: CASSTGGGNEQFF. The chain employs TRBV3-1 (or the pseudogene TRBV3-2) and TRBJ2-1, with a tentative D call TRBD2 (5 bases). This CDR3 is built from 13 residues. Germline V lookup: CDR1 LGHDT, CDR2 YNNKEL (reference sequence). Trimming pared 5 bases from V and 7 bases from J, leaving 12 bases between.

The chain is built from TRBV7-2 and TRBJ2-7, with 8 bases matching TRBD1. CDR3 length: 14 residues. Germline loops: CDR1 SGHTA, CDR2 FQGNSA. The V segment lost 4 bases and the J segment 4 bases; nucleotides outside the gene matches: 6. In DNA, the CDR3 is TGTGCCAGCAGCTCCGGACAGGGAAGATACGAGCAGTACTTC. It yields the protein CASSSGQGRYEQYF.

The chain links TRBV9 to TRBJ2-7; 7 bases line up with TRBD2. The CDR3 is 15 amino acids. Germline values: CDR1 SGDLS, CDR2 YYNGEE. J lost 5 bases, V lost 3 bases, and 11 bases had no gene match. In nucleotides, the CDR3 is TGTGCCAGCAGCGAACCGAGGACTAGAGGGGACGAGCAGTACTTC. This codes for CASSEPRTRGDEQYF.

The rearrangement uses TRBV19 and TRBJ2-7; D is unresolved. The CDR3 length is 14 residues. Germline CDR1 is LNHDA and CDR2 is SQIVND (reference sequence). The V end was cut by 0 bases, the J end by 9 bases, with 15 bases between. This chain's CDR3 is CASSIDRSRGGQYF. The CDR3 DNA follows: TGTGCCAGTAGTATAGATCGGTCTCGCGGTGGGCAGTACTTC.

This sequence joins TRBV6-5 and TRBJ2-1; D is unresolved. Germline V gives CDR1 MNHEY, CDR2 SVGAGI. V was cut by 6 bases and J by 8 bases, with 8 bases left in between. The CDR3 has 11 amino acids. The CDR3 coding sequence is TGTGCCAGCAGGTATGAGGATGAGCAGTTCTTC. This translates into CASRYEDEQFF.

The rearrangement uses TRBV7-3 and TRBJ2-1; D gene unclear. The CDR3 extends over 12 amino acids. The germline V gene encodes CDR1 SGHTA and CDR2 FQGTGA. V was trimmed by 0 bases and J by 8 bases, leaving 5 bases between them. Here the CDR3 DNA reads TGTGCCAGCAGCTTAACGCGCGATGAGCAGTTCTTC. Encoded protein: CASSLTRDEQFF.

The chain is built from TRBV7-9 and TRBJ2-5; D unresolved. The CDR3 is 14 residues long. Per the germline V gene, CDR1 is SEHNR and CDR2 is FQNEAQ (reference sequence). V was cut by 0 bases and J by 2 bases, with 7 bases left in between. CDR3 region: CASSLANSQETQYF. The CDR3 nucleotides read TGTGCCAGCAGCTTAGCGAACAGTCAAGAGACCCAGTACTTC.

CDR3 residues: CATSDLALADTQYF. CDR3 DNA: TGTGCCACCAGTGATTTGGCGCTAGCGGATACGCAGTATTTT. The chain links TRBV24-1 to TRBJ2-3; a weak D match, TRBD2 (6 bases). Trimming took 0 bases from V and 6 from J, leaving 9 bases between them. CDR1 is KGHDR and CDR2 is SFDVKD in the germline V gene. There are 14 residues in the CDR3.

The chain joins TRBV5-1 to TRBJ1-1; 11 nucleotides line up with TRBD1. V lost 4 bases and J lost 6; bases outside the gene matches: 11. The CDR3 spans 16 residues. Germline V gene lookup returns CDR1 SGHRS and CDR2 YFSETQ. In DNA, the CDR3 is TGCGCCAGCAGCGCCGGACAGGGGGCAATAGAAGCTGAAGCTTTCTTT. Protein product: CASSAGQGAIEAEAFF.

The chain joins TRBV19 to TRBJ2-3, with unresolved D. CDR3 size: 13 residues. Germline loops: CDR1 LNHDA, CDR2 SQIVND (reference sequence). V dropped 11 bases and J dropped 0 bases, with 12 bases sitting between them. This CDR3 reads CASGPASTDTQYF. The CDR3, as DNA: TGTGCCTCAGGCCCGGCGAGCACAGATACGCAGTATTTT.

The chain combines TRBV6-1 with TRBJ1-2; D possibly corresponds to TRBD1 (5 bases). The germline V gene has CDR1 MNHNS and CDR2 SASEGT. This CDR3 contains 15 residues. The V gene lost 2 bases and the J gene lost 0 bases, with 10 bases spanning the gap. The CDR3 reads CASSEPQGSNYGYTF. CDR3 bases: TGTGCCAGCAGTGAACCGCAGGGTTCTAACTATGGCTACACCTTC.

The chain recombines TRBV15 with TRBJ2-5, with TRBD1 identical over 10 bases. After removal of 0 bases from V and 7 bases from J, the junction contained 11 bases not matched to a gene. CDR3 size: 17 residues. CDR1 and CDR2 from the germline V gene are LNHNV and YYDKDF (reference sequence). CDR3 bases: TGTGCCACCAGCAGAGATCGTCGGGACAGGGGCGGTGGGACCCAGTACTTC. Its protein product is CATSRDRRDRGGGTQYF.

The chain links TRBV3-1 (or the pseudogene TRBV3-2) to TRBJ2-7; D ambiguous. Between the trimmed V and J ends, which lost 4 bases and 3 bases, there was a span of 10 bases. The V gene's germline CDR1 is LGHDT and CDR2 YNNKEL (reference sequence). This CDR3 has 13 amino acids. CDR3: CASSLYQFYEQYF. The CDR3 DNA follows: TGTGCCAGCAGCCTCTACCAATTCTACGAGCAGTACTTC.

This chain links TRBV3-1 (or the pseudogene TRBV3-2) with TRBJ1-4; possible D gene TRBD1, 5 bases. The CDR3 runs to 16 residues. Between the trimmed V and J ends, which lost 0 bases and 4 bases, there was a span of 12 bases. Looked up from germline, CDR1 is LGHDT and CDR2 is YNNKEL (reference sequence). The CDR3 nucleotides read TGTGCCAGCAGCCAAGAGCGAACAGGTCATAATGAAAAACTGTTTTTT. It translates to CASSQERTGHNEKLFF.

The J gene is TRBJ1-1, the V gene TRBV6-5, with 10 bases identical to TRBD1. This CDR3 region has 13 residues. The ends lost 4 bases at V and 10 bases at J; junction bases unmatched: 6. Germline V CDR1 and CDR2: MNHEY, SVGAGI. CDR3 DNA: TGTGCCAGCAGTTCGACAGGGGGCTTGGGAGCTTTCTTT. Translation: CASSSTGGLGAFF.

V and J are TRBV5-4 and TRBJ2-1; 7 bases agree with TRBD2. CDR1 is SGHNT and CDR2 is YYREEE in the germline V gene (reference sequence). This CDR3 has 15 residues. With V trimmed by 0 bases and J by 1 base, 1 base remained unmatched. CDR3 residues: CASSLGTRSYNEQFF. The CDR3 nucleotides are TGTGCCAGCAGCTTGGGGACTAGGTCCTACAATGAGCAGTTCTTC.

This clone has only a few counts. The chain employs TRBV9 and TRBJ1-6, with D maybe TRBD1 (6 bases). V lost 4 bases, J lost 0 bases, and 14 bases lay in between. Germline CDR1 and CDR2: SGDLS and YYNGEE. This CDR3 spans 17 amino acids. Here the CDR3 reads CASSRTGRSSYNSPLHF. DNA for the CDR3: TGTGCCAGCAGCAGAACAGGGCGAAGCTCCTATAATTCACCCCTCCACTTT.

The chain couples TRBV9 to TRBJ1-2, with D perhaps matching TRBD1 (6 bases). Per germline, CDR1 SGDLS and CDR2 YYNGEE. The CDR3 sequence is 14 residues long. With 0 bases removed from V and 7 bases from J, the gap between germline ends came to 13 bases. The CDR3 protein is CASSVDSRGGGYTF. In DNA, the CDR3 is TGTGCCAGCAGCGTAGATAGCAGGGGCGGTGGCTACACCTTC.

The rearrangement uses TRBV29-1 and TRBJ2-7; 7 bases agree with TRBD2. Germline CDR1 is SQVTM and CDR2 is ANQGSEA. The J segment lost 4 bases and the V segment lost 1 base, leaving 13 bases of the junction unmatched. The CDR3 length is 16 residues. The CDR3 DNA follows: TGCAGCGTTGAAGGGGGGGGAGCGGCCCTTAAATACGAGCAGTACTTC. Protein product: CSVEGGGAALKYEQYF.

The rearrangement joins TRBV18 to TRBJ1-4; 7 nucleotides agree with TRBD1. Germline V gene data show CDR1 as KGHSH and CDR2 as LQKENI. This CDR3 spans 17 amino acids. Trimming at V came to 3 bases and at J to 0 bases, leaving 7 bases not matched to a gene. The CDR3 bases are TGTGCCAGCTCACCCCGACAGGGCCCTGCAACTAATGAAAAACTGTTTTTT. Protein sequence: CASSPRQGPATNEKLFF.

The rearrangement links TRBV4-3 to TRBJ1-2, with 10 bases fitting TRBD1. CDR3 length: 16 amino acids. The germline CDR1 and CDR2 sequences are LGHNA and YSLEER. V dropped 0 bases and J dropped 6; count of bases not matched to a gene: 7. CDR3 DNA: TGCGCCAGCAGCCAAGACCGCTCGGGACAGGGGAATGGCTACACCTTC. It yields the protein CASSQDRSGQGNGYTF.

CDR3 residues: CAWHWANRYTF. The CDR3 DNA sequence: TGTGCCTGGCACTGGGCCAATCGCTACACCTTC. The chain recombines TRBV30 with TRBJ1-2, with D unresolved. Between the trimmed V and J ends, which lost 5 bases and 9 bases, there was a span of 13 bases. This CDR3 is 11 amino acids long. The germline gives CDR1 GTSNPN, CDR2 SVGIG (reference sequence).

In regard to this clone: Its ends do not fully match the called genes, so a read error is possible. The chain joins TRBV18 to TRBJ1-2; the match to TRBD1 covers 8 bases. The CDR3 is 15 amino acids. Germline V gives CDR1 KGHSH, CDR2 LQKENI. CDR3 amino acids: CANSPEQGANYGYTF. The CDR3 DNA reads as TGTGCCAACTCACCGGAACAGGGGGCTAACTATGGCTACACCTTC.

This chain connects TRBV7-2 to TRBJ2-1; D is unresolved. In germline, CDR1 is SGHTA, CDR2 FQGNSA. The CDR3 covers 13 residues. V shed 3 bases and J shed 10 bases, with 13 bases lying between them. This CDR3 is CASSLLFETEQFF. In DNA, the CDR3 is TGTGCCAGCAGCTTGCTGTTTGAGACAGAGCAGTTCTTC.